These T cell receptor beta chains were read from a single sample in a study of cytomegalovirus exposure and HLA in healthy donors. Clones were sequenced by immunoSEQ multiplex PCR, and TCRdb holds only the in-frame ones, with some missing. Reported are approximately 100,000 clones; the ten largest clones contain about 3.5%. The source material was PBMCs. Source of these receptors: a man aged 40-49 years in good health and CMV-seronegative. CDR3s include the opening cysteine and the closing phenylalanine or tryptophan. D genes are given only for firm matches.

TRBJ1-4,NA,TRBV12-2,CASRLWAPGQGFNWVEKLFF,TGTGCAAGTCGCTTATGGGCACCGGGACAGGGCTTCAATTGGGTGGAAAAACTGTTTTTT
TRBJ1-1,NA,TRBV6-5,CASSSLSRGSTEAFF,TGTGCCAGCAGTTCATTATCCAGGGGTTCCACTGAAGCTTTCTTT
TRBJ2-7,TRBD1,TRBV4-3,CASSQEFGDRPYEQYF,TGCGCCAGCAGCCAAGAATTCGGGGACAGACCCTACGAGCAGTACTTC
TRBJ2-1,TRBD2,TRBV9,CASSVLAGTYNEQFF,TGTGCCAGCAGCGTTTTAGCGGGAACCTACAATGAGCAGTTCTTC
TRBJ1-1,NA,TRBV11-3,CASSLDKLYRARNTEAFF,TGTGCCAGCAGCTTAGATAAGTTGTACAGGGCTAGGAACACTGAAGCTTTCTTT
TRBJ2-1,TRBD1,TRBV11-3,CASSLVLPGQGYNEQFF,TGTGCCAGCAGCTTAGTCTTACCGGGACAGGGCTACAATGAGCAGTTCTTC
TRBJ1-4,NA,TRBV19,CATNGGLENEKLFF,TGTGCCACCAACGGGGGACTCGAGAATGAAAAACTGTTTTTT
TRBJ2-1,TRBD2,TRBV9,CASSAGLAEYNEQFF,TGTGCCAGCAGCGCAGGACTAGCGGAATACAATGAGCAGTTCTTC
TRBJ1-6,NA,TRBV10-3,CAISEKSSYNSPLHF,TGTGCCATCAGTGAGAAGAGCTCCTATAATTCACCCCTCCACTTT
TRBJ2-7,TRBD1,TRBV28,CASSLTGGQGNHEQYF,TGTGCCAGCAGTTTAACTGGTGGACAGGGGAACCACGAGCAGTACTTC
TRBJ2-7,NA,TRBV30,CAWSGDRSAHYEQYF,TGTGCCTGGAGTGGTGACAGAAGTGCCCACTACGAGCAGTACTTC
TRBJ1-1,NA,TRBV4-1,CASSQPDTLGTEAFF,TGCGCCAGCAGCCAACCCGACACCCTGGGCACTGAAGCTTTCTTT
TRBJ1-1,NA,TRBV19,CASSRRHDTEAFF,TGTGCCAGCAGTAGGAGGCACGACACTGAAGCTTTCTTT
TRBJ1-6,NA,TRBV19,CATLGQGNYNSPLHF,TGTGCCACCCTCGGGCAGGGGAACTATAATTCACCCCTCCACTTT
TRBJ2-7,TRBD2,TRBV7-2,CASSPYVGGGTYEQYF,TGTGCCAGCAGCCCCTACGTCGGGGGGGGGACCTACGAGCAGTACTTC
TRBJ2-1,NA,TRBV18,CASSPRQENNEQFF,TGTGCCAGCTCACCGCGACAGGAGAACAATGAGCAGTTCTTC
TRBJ2-7,NA,TRBV14,CASGQDYKADSDTADDGEQYF,TGTGCCAGCGGCCAAGATTACAAGGCAGATTCAGACACCGCCGACGATGGCGAGCAGTACTTC
TRBJ2-2,NA,TRBV30,CAWSVLAGTNTGELFF,TGTGCCTGGAGTGTATTGGCAGGGACGAACACCGGGGAGCTGTTTTTT
TRBJ2-7,TRBD2,TRBV30,CAWSGSGRKGQYF,TGTGCCTGGAGTGGAAGCGGGAGGAAGGGGCAGTACTTC
TRBJ2-1,TRBD2,TRBV9,CASSASGGARNEQFF,TGTGCCAGCAGCGCGAGCGGGGGGGCACGGAATGAGCAGTTCTTC
TRBJ2-7,TRBD1,TRBV5-6,CASSSRTGGSEQYF,TGTGCCAGCAGCTCCAGGACAGGGGGATCGGAGCAGTACTTC
TRBJ1-1,NA,TRBV28,CASSLSGGTEAFF,TGTGCCAGCAGTTTATCTGGAGGCACTGAAGCTTTCTTT
TRBJ2-1,TRBD1,TRBV15,CATSTWTGQNEQFF,TGTGCCACCAGCACCTGGACAGGGCAGAATGAGCAGTTCTTC
TRBJ1-1,NA,TRBV6-1,CASSEGSLIYTEAFF,TGTGCCAGCAGTGAGGGCAGTTTAATCTACACTGAAGCTTTCTTT
TRBJ2-1,TRBD2,TRBV6-6,CASSYYDTPGGNEQFF,TGTGCCAGCAGTTACTACGACACACCGGGGGGCAATGAGCAGTTCTTC
TRBJ1-3,TRBD1,TRBV4-3,CASSQNSPGQGASGNTIYF,TGCGCCAGCAGCCAAAATTCACCGGGACAGGGGGCGTCTGGAAACACCATATATTTT
TRBJ1-4,NA,TRBV2,CASIERSGNEKLFF,TGTGCCAGCATCGAAAGGTCGGGTAATGAAAAACTGTTTTTT
TRBJ2-7,TRBD1,TRBV6-5,CASRQTGGSYEQYF,TGTGCCAGCAGGCAGACAGGGGGCAGCTACGAGCAGTACTTC
TRBJ2-7,TRBD1,TRBV5-6,CASSSGQGLYEQYF,TGTGCCAGCAGCTCGGGACAGGGCCTATACGAGCAGTACTTC
TRBJ1-1,NA,TRBV19,CASSISGPGETFF,TGTGCCAGTAGTATATCGGGCCCAGGGGAAACTTTCTTT
TRBJ2-1,TRBD2,TRBV7-9,CASSPLGGSSYNEQFF,TGTGCCAGCAGCCCACTAGGCGGGAGCTCCTACAATGAGCAGTTCTTC
TRBJ2-2,NA,TRBV10-1,CASSERGSGELFF,TGCGCCAGCAGTGAGAGGGGGAGCGGGGAGCTGTTTTTT
TRBJ2-1,NA,TRBV10-2,CASSAGLITYNEQFF,TGCGCCAGCAGTGCGGGACTGATCACCTACAATGAGCAGTTCTTC
TRBJ2-7,NA,TRBV13,CASRPISGMSYEQYF,TGTGCCAGCAGACCGATCTCGGGAATGTCCTACGAGCAGTACTTC
TRBJ2-5,NA,TRBV27,CATQGFQETQYF,TGTGCCACCCAGGGCTTCCAAGAGACCCAGTACTTC
TRBJ1-2,TRBD1,TRBV5-4,CASSWDRDRAPGGYTF,TGTGCCAGCAGCTGGGACCGGGACAGGGCCCCGGGCGGCTACACCTTC
TRBJ2-1,NA,TRBV6-1,CASSAREEGFNEQFF,TGTGCCAGCAGTGCCAGGGAGGAAGGGTTCAATGAGCAGTTCTTC
TRBJ2-7,NA,TRBV18,CASSPPGRSSYEQYF,TGTGCCAGCTCTCCCCCTGGTAGGAGTTCCTACGAGCAGTACTTC
TRBJ1-1,NA,TRBV5-6,CASSLAIGRENTEAFF,TGTGCCAGCAGCTTGGCCATAGGCAGGGAAAACACTGAAGCTTTCTTT
TRBJ2-3,TRBD2,TRBV10-2,CASSRLAGTDTQYF,TGCGCCAGCAGCCGACTAGCGGGGACAGATACGCAGTATTTT
TRBJ1-2,TRBD1,TRBV7-9,CASNIQGTGGYTF,TGTGCCAGCAACATTCAAGGGACAGGGGGCTACACCTTC